This T cell receptor (beta chain) is from a study of T-cell reconstitution after alpha-beta-depleted transplantation in children. The V and J ends lost 1 base and 2 bases respectively, with 6 bases between them. The CDR3 has 13 residues. This clonotype came up many times. What it binds is unknown. Study outcomes and limitations: TCRbeta diversity was high at day 60 in some patients (a result of surviving recipient T cells and thymic progenitors). Approximately two months post-transplant, alpha-beta T cells reportedly originated from several hundred expanded graft clones.

Unique molecular identifiers featured in how the TCRbeta library was prepared. TCRdb fed the PCR reads into MiXCR, producing one record per CDR3 protein. The table shows approximately 70,000 distinct CDR3 sequences, with 4.9% occurring only once. Here the sequenced sample was PBMCs, mostly from graft donor cells, taken 180 days after TCRalphabeta/CD19-depleted stem cell transplant. V usage is TRBV12-3 or TRBV12-4 and J usage is TRBJ2-7, with D unclear. The clonotype comes from a boy in the first two years of life who had a stem cell transplant for acute myeloid leukemia, so the T cells may come from the graft donor. The CDR3 protein is CASSLGAAYEQYF. Written as DNA, the CDR3 is TGTGCCAGCAGTTTAGGAGCCGCCTACGAGCAGTACTTC.